Detailed here is one T cell receptor beta chain. This clone appeared a single time. The antigen it recognizes is unknown. The input lacks base qualities; no much larger clone sits a single base away. The library was generated by the immunoSEQ multiplex PCR assay. In its TCRdb copy, this immuneACCESS table keeps in-frame sequences only and misses some clones. Where compared with another copy, unresolved V genes explain less than half of these, and the others have no known cause. This sample has roughly 50,000 clones in its table, and around 94% of those were observed once. The leading ten clones occupy 3.5% of the sample. V is clipped by 11 bases and J by 7 bases, and the sequence between their germline boundaries is 21 bases long. Based on the germline V gene, the CDR1 and CDR2 sequences are MDHEN and SYDVKM. From its cysteine to its phenylalanine, the CDR3 spans 13 amino acids. The entry retains the CDR3 DNA only, 39 bases that are in frame from base 1.

The sample originates from a study of T cell changes during pregnancy in multiple sclerosis (dated by TCRdb to between 2019 and 2020). In terms of the full investigation: In women with multiple sclerosis, the researchers looked at how the T cell repertoire shifted as pregnancy progressed.

Sequenced material: CD8+ T cells from peripheral blood mononuclear cells, taken in the third trimester of pregnancy. The V and J segments used are TRBV28 and TRBJ2-7; the D gene is perhaps TRBD2, from 5 matching bases. The clonotype originates from a female donor with multiple sclerosis, enrolled in a pregnancy study. The DNA sequence is given as TGTGCCGGAGCCAGGACGGGAAGTTGGGAGCAGTACTTC. This encodes CAGARTGSWEQYF.